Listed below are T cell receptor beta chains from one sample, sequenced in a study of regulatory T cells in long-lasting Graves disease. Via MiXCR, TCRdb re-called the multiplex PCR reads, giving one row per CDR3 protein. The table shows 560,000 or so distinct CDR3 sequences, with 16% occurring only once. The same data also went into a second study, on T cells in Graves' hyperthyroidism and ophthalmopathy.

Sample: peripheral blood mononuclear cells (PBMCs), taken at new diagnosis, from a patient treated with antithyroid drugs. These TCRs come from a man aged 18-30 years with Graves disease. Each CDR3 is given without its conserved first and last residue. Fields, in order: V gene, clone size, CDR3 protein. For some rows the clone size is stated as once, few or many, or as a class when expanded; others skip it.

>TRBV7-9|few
ASSERDSFSTDTQY
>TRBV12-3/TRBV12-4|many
ASSSGSGGELF
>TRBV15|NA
VTSRAGTPWGDTQY
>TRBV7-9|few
ASSRLDRPDTEAF
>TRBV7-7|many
ASSPSGRGADTQY
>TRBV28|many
ASYPGSGTEIRAYEQY
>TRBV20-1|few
SVQGGTMNTEAF
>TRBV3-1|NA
ASSQEGGQEWDTQY
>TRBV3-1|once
GSSRAGTSVYNEQF
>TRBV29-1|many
SVDEWGTGGSYEQY
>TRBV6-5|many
ASSYRQYEQY
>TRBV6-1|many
ASSPTSSGANVLT
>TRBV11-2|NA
ASSFDGDNSPLH
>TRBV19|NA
ASSREGGRGELF
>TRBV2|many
ASSTQRDSEQF
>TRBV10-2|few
ASNEDRGTYNEQF
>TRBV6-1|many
ASSEVDRAPDTQY
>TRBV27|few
ASSLAQGAGGELF
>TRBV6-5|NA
ASSYLRANYGYT
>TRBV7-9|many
ASTTGQNTEAF
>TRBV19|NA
ASRTSLNTGELF
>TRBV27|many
ASSSSAGTQYEQY
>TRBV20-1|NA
SATHRGTARDNEQF
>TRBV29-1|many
SVRRTQGNEQF
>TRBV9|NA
ASSRDLRNEQF
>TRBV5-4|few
ASTPPGKSTDTQY
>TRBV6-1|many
ASQGLSYNEQF
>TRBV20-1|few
SARVPRRNPYGYT
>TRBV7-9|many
ASSPQGGRGFGYT
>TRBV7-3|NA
ASSSAGGAKYGYT
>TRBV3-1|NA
ASSQVSTNRF
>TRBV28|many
ASSEASSGRREQY
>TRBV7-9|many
ASSLSASGTQY
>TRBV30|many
AWSAARGYT
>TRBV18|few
ASSPPGGVVNNEQF
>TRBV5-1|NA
ASKDIKGTEAF
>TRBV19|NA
ASCGRGTGELF
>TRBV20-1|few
SARDPDRRQRPYNEQF
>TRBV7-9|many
ASSTDRASYEQY
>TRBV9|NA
ASSVVAGGPGELF
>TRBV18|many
ASSPNQLAGGYNEQF
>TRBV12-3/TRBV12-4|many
ASSPGVGRETQY
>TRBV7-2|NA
ASSYLMPENIQY
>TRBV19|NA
ASSIGYGSNQPQH
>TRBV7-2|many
ASSDRGSQETQY
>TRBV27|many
ASRLAGGRYEQY
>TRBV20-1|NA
SAPTGVYGYT
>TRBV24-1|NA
ATSEPGGTDTQY
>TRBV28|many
ASTLRGPPDTQY
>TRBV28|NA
ASSLAGPSGNTIY
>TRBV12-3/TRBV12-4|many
ASSSDLTPDTQY
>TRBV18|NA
ASSFKAGADTQY
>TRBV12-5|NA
ASGLVASTGPHQPQH
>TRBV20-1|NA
SARYGGETQY
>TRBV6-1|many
ASTAEGLATDTQY
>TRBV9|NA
ASSEGYYNEQF